The 32 T cell receptor beta chains given below trace back to one sample, sequenced in a study of cytomegalovirus exposure and HLA in healthy donors. 13 Jbeta primers and 60 Vbeta primers were used for the PCR. The table came from immunoSEQ multiplex PCR; TCRdb's copy has only in-frame clones and leaves some out. This table holds roughly 100,000 clones, roughly 74% found once. The sample taken for sequencing was PBMCs. The origin of the receptors is a middle-aged man in good health and CMV-seronegative.

This sequence joins TRBV6-6 and TRBJ2-5; 10 bases fit TRBD2. The CDR3 is made up of 15 amino acids. The germline V gene encodes CDR1 MNHNY and CDR2 SVGAGI (reference sequence). V trimming: 4 bases; J trimming: 4 bases; junction bases outside the gene matches: 6. The CDR3 loop is CASSLAGGRSETQYF. In DNA, the CDR3 is TGTGCCAGCAGTTTAGCGGGGGGCCGGTCAGAGACCCAGTACTTC.

The chain links TRBV6-6 to TRBJ2-1, with D possibly matching TRBD2 (7 bases). CDR3 length: 14 residues. V was pared by 7 bases and J by 5 bases, with 15 bases between. Germline CDR1 and CDR2: MNHNY and SVGAGI (reference sequence). CDR3 region: CASKGGGGNNEQFF. CDR3 in DNA: TGTGCCAGCAAGGGAGGGGGTGGGAACAATGAGCAGTTCTTC.

This chain joins TRBV6-6 and TRBJ2-7; 8 nucleotides agree with TRBD1. The CDR3 is made up of 15 amino acids. CDR1 and CDR2 from the germline V gene are MNHNY and SVGAGI (reference sequence). V gave up 2 bases and J gave up 2 bases; unmatched junction bases: 5. The CDR3 spells CASSYQGALAYEQYF. The CDR3 coding sequence is TGTGCCAGCAGTTACCAGGGGGCCCTAGCCTACGAGCAGTACTTC.

The genes are TRBV7-2 and TRBJ1-2, with D uncertain. V lost 0 bases and J 6 bases, leaving 17 bases between the germline ends. Germline assignment: CDR1 SGHTA and CDR2 FQGNSA. The CDR3 is 16 residues long. The CDR3: CASSLALSLRSDGYTF. For the CDR3, the DNA is TGTGCCAGCAGCTTAGCGCTGAGTTTAAGAAGCGATGGCTACACCTTC. Full variable domain (remainder filled in from reference TRBV7-2 and TRBJ1-2): GAGVSQSPSNKVTEKGKDVELRCDPISGHTALYWYRQSLGQGLEFLIYFQGNSAPDKSGLPSDRFSAERTGGSVSTLTIQRTQQEDSAVYLCASSLALSLRSDGYTFGSGTRLTVV.

A few counts support this clone. V is TRBV2 and J is TRBJ2-2, with 9 bases that match TRBD1. Germline loops: CDR1 SNHLY, CDR2 FYNNEI. V lost 6 bases, J lost 4 bases, and 3 bases stayed unmatched. This CDR3 spans 14 amino acids. The CDR3 protein is CASSVGQGTGELFF. CDR3 sequence (DNA): TGTGCCAGCAGCGTGGGACAGGGCACCGGGGAGCTGTTTTTT.

The V gene is TRBV11-2, the J gene TRBJ2-7; 9 bases agree with TRBD1. Germline V gene data show CDR1 as SGHAT and CDR2 as FQNNGV. The CDR3 spans 14 residues. With 6 bases clipped from V and 1 base from J, the junction kept 4 bases outside the gene matches. CDR3 coding DNA: TGTGCCAGCAGGCGACAGGGGGGGTCCTACGAGCAGTACTTC. As protein: CASRRQGGSYEQYF.

V is TRBV5-6 and J is TRBJ2-1; D is possibly TRBD2 (5 bases). Germline V gene lookup returns CDR1 SGHDT and CDR2 YYEEEE. V gave up 0 bases and J gave up 6 bases, with 10 bases separating them. This CDR3 is built from 14 residues. CDR3 nucleotides: TGTGCCAGCAGCTTGGCCCTAGCCGCCAATGAGCAGTTCTTC. Translated: CASSLALAANEQFF.

This CDR3 is CASSLSPGGGLLETQYF. In DNA form, the CDR3 reads TGTGCCAGCAGTTTATCCCCCGGTGGAGGGTTGTTAGAGACCCAGTACTTC. The chain carries TRBV27 and TRBJ2-5; tentatively, D is TRBD2 (6 bases). The germline V and J ends were trimmed by 0 bases and 4 bases, with 18 bases remaining between them. Per germline, CDR1 MNHEY and CDR2 SMNVEV (reference sequence). CDR3 length: 17 residues.

V gene TRBV6-5 combines with J gene TRBJ2-3; 9 positions match TRBD1. The CDR3 runs to 15 residues. Germline-derived CDR1 and CDR2 are MNHEY and SVGAGI. With V trimmed by 6 bases and J by 4 bases, 8 bases remained unmatched. This CDR3 reads CASRRDRARADTQYF. In DNA form, the CDR3 reads TGTGCCAGCAGGCGGGACAGGGCGCGGGCAGATACGCAGTATTTT.

The chain combines TRBV5-6 with TRBJ2-7; TRBD1 matches at 7 bases. Trimming cost V 3 bases and J 0 bases; bases outside gene matches: 3. This CDR3 has 14 amino acids. Germline-derived CDR1 and CDR2 are SGHDT and YYEEEE. CDR3 sequence: CASSWGTDSYEQYF. In DNA form, the CDR3 reads TGTGCCAGCAGCTGGGGGACAGACTCCTACGAGCAGTACTTC.

The chain recombines TRBV15 with TRBJ2-5, with 11 positions matching TRBD1. This CDR3 has 15 amino acids. Germline CDR1 is LNHNV and CDR2 is YYDKDF (reference sequence). Unmatched junction bases numbered 11, after V lost 9 bases and J lost 5 bases. This CDR3 is CATGKGQGGGETQYF. Written as DNA, the CDR3 is TGTGCCACGGGGAAGGGACAGGGGGGGGGTGAGACCCAGTACTTC.

The sample holds a few counts of this clone. The rearrangement links TRBV18 to TRBJ1-1, with no clear D. V lost 8 bases, J lost 1 base, and 14 bases lay in between. Germline loops: CDR1 KGHSH, CDR2 LQKENI. The CDR3 runs 14 residues. CDR3 in amino acids: CASHGGGGNTEAFF. The CDR3 coding sequence is TGTGCCAGCCACGGCGGCGGAGGGAACACTGAAGCTTTCTTT.

CDR3 nucleotides: TGTGCCAGCAGTGAACAGGGTAGCTATGGCTACACCTTC. Protein: CASSEQGSYGYTF. The chain has TRBV2 and TRBJ1-2, with D possibly being TRBD1 (5 bases). Germline CDR1 reads SNHLY; CDR2 reads FYNNEI. The V end was cut by 2 bases, the J end by 4 bases, with 8 bases between. This CDR3 has 13 residues.

The chain employs TRBV29-1 and TRBJ2-3; TRBD2 matches 7 bases. Germline CDR1 reads SQVTM; CDR2 reads ANQGSEA. The CDR3 is 14 amino acids. The V gene end was trimmed by 2 bases and the J gene end by 4 bases; junction bases not matched to a gene: 6. The DNA of the CDR3 is TGCAGCGTTGAATCTCCGGGGGGACCAGATACGCAGTATTTT. It codes for CSVESPGGPDTQYF.

V is TRBV10-3 and J is TRBJ2-3; 8 bases fit TRBD2. V gave up 6 bases and J gave up 6 bases; unmatched junction bases: 8. The germline gives CDR1 ENHRY, CDR2 SYGVKD. The CDR3 loop spans 14 amino acids. CDR3 nucleotide sequence: TGTGCCATCAGCCAAGGGACTAGTAGGGATACGCAGTATTTT. As protein: CAISQGTSRDTQYF.

This clone was found a few times. J is TRBJ2-1 and V is TRBV7-3, with TRBD2 identical over 10 bases. The ends lost 1 base at V and 7 bases at J; junction bases unmatched: 7. The germline V gene encodes CDR1 SGHTA and CDR2 FQGTGA. The CDR3 runs to 16 residues. CDR3 loop: CASSLMRSGGGNEQFF. CDR3 nucleotides: TGTGCCAGCAGCTTAATGCGCAGCGGGGGGGGTAATGAGCAGTTCTTC.

This chain uses TRBV21-1 with TRBJ2-3; the table names TRBD2, a call not compared with the DNA. TRBV21-1 has pseudogene status. This CDR3 comprises 15 residues. In nucleotides, the CDR3 is TGTGCCAGCATGAAGGCGGGGGGATGCGGGGATACGCAGTATTTT. This codes for CASMKAGGCGDTQYF.

This clone turned up a few times. The CDR3 loop reads CASSPITGTRAYNEQFF. For the CDR3, the DNA is TGCGCCAGCAGCCCGATCACCGGGACAAGGGCATACAATGAGCAGTTCTTC. The chain couples TRBV4-1 to TRBJ2-1, with D possibly matching TRBD1 (6 bases). Trimming stripped 4 bases from V and 4 bases from J, with 20 bases between. Germline lookup yields CDR1 MGHRA and CDR2 YSYEKL. CDR3 size: 17 residues.

The gene calls are TRBV6-1 and TRBJ2-5; TRBD2 matches at 10 bases. TRBJ2-7 matches the DNA end more closely, so the J call is doubtful. This CDR3 is built from 14 residues. Germline lookup yields CDR1 MNHNS and CDR2 SASEGT. CDR3 DNA: TGTGCCAGCAGTGGCAGCGGGGGGGCCTACGAGCAGTACTTC. The encoded protein is CASSGSGGAYEQYF.

The chain recombines TRBV2 with TRBJ1-1; the D is unclear. V lost 4 bases to trimming and J lost 3 bases, with 9 bases between them. This CDR3 contains 13 residues. CDR1 SNHLY and CDR2 FYNNEI come from the germline V gene. The CDR3 reads CASSAGSHTEAFF. The CDR3 region has the DNA TGTGCCAGCAGTGCGGGGTCTCACACTGAAGCTTTCTTT.

The chain has TRBV6-6 and TRBJ1-2; no definite D call. V was cut by 5 bases and J by 3 bases, with 10 bases left in between. The CDR3 totals 13 residues. Per the germline V gene, CDR1 is MNHNY and CDR2 is SVGAGI (reference sequence). CDR3 sequence (DNA): TGTGCCAGCAGTAGTGCCACAGACTATGGCTACACCTTC. Translating it yields CASSSATDYGYTF.

The V gene is TRBV5-1, the J gene TRBJ2-5; 14 bases agree with TRBD2. The V gene end was trimmed by 7 bases and the J gene end by 1 base; junction bases not matched to a gene: 9. Germline V lookup: CDR1 SGHRS, CDR2 YFSETQ. There are 17 residues in the CDR3. The CDR3 sequence is CASRTSGGPAIQETQYF. Written as DNA, the CDR3 is TGCGCCAGCCGGACTAGCGGGGGGCCAGCCATCCAAGAGACCCAGTACTTC.

Concerning this clone: At the DNA level, this CDR3 is encoded by other sequences in the same sample as well. The rearrangement uses TRBV11-2 and TRBJ2-3, with D perhaps matching TRBD2 (6 bases). There are 14 residues in the CDR3. Trimming stripped 5 bases from V and 6 bases from J, with 15 bases between. Germline CDR1 SGHAT, CDR2 FQNNGV. In DNA form, the CDR3 reads TGTGCCAGCAGCCTAAGACTAGTCCAGGATACGCAGTATTTT. Translation: CASSLRLVQDTQYF.

In its sample, this clone was seen a few times. One junction end does not reproduce the germline sequence, and a read error may be involved. This chain links TRBV7-9 with TRBJ2-5, with D maybe TRBD2 (6 bases). The CDR3 runs to 15 residues. Germline lookup yields CDR1 SEHNR and CDR2 FQNEAQ (reference sequence). The CDR3 here is CSSSLALRGRETQYF. The CDR3 DNA reads as TGTTCCAGCAGCTTAGCGCTACGGGGGAGGGAGACCCAGTACTTC.

V usage is TRBV6-6 and J usage is TRBJ2-5; tentatively, D is TRBD2 (7 bases). The germline CDR1 and CDR2 sequences are MNHNY and SVGAGI (reference sequence). The CDR3 extends over 15 amino acids. Trimming shortened V by 2 bases and J by 5 bases, and 15 bases separated the two germline ends. CDR3: CASSYQGGDGETQYF. CDR3 DNA sequence: TGTGCCAGCAGTTACCAAGGGGGGGATGGGGAGACCCAGTACTTC.

The chain is built from TRBV5-1 and TRBJ2-1; TRBD2 agrees at 14 bases. Germline CDR1 reads SGHRS; CDR2 reads YFSETQ. CDR3 length equals 15 residues. J was trimmed by 8 bases and V by 2 bases; bases with no gene match: 3. Here the CDR3 DNA reads TGCGCCAGCAGCTTAGGGACTAGCGGGGGTGATGAGCAGTTCTTC. Protein sequence: CASSLGTSGGDEQFF.

The chain links TRBV2 to TRBJ2-3, with 8 bases identical to TRBD2. The CDR3 runs 18 residues. Losses at the gene ends were 5 bases for V and 0 bases for J; bases not matched to a gene: 13. Germline assignment: CDR1 SNHLY and CDR2 FYNNEI. CDR3 in amino acids: CASSSYTGGGGSTDTQYF. The CDR3 nucleotides are TGTGCCAGCAGTTCTTACACGGGGGGGGGCGGTAGCACAGATACGCAGTATTTT.

The V and J genes are TRBV6-5 and TRBJ2-1; 7 positions match TRBD1. This CDR3 has 16 residues. Germline V CDR1 and CDR2: MNHEY, SVGAGI. V was pared by 2 bases and J by 6 bases, with 10 bases of the junction left unmatched. CDR3 nucleotide sequence: TGTGCCAGCAGTTACGAGACAGGGTTCGGGGTCAATGAGCAGTTCTTC. It encodes CASSYETGFGVNEQFF.

This clone was counted between two and nine times. The V and J genes are TRBV21-1 and TRBJ1-2; TRBD1 is the table's D call and was not checked against the DNA. TRBV21-1 is a pseudogene segment. This CDR3 has 18 residues. The CDR3 nucleotides are TGTGCCAGCAGCAAGTACTGGGGGACAGGGGGCGTAACGTATGGCTACACCTTC. Its translation is CASSKYWGTGGVTYGYTF.

In its sample, this clone was seen once. J is TRBJ1-3 and V is TRBV5-4; TRBD1 matches 9 bases. Germline V gives CDR1 SGHNT, CDR2 YYREEE (reference sequence). J gave up 4 bases and V 4 bases, and 6 bases lay outside the gene matches. This CDR3 is 15 amino acids long. The CDR3 region has the DNA TGTGCCAGCAGCACGGACAGGGGTTCGGGAAACACCATATATTTT. Translating gives CASSTDRGSGNTIYF.

The rearrangement uses TRBV11-3 and TRBJ2-1; 12 bases are a match to TRBD1. The CDR3 covers 16 residues. CDR1 and CDR2 (germline): SGHNT, YENEEA. Trimming removed 4 bases from V and 6 bases from J; junction bases left unmatched: 7. CDR3 nucleotide sequence: TGTGCCAGCAGCTACGGCGGGACAGGGGGCATCAATGAGCAGTTCTTC. It specifies CASSYGGTGGINEQFF.

V usage is TRBV5-1 and J usage is TRBJ2-2; 7 positions agree with TRBD2. The CDR3 contains 15 residues. The ends lost 3 bases at V and 0 bases at J; junction bases unmatched: 2. CDR1 SGHRS and CDR2 YFSETQ come from the germline V gene. The CDR3 nucleotides are TGCGCCAGCAGCTCGGGACTACCGAACACCGGGGAGCTGTTTTTT. Encoded protein: CASSSGLPNTGELFF. Full variable domain (rest looked up from reference TRBV5-1 and TRBJ2-2): KAGVTQTPRYLIKTRGQQVTLSCSPISGHRSVSWYQQTPGQGLQFLFEYFSETQRNKGNFPGRFSGRQFSNSRSEMNVSTLELGDSALYLCASSSGLPNTGELFFGEGSRLTVL.